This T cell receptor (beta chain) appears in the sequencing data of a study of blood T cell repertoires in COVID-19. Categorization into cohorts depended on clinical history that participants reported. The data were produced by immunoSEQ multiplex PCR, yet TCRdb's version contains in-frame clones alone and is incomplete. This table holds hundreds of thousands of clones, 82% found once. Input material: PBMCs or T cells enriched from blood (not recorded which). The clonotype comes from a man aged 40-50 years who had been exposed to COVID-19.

The chain's CDR3 is CASSQSDRVSPLHF. CDR3 DNA: TGTGCCAGCAGCCAATCGGACAGGGTCTCACCCCTCCACTTT. This chain links TRBV4-2 with TRBJ1-6, with 8 bases that match TRBD1. The CDR3 is 14 amino acids. The V and J ends lost 2 bases and 10 bases, in that order; junction bases with no gene match: 4. The germline V gene encodes CDR1 LGHNA and CDR2 YNFKEQ.